The 8 T cell receptor beta chains listed next were all sequenced from one sample in a study of spatial heterogeneity in lung cancer. Stated time point: sample taken at primary tumor resection. MiXCR, applied by TCRdb to the 5' RACE reads, yields one record per CDR3 protein. The sample lists 20,000 to 25,000 distinct CDR3 sequences; 4.6% were seen once. The sequencing here drew on PBMCs, taken at surgery. The receptors come from a male donor with early-stage non-small cell lung cancer.

This clonotype was counted many times. The genes are TRBV6-2 or TRBV6-3 and TRBJ2-3; a possible D gene is TRBD1 (6 bases). CDR1 is MNHEY and CDR2 is SVGEGT in the germline V gene. The germline V and J ends were trimmed by 0 bases and 5 bases, with 9 bases remaining between them. This CDR3 is 14 amino acids long. CDR3 in amino acids: CASSYSTGVDTQYF. CDR3 sequence (DNA): TGTGCCAGCAGTTACTCGACAGGAGTAGATACGCAGTATTTT.

This clonotype was counted many times. The V gene is TRBV28, the J gene TRBJ2-7, with 9 bases matching TRBD1. The junction had 17 bases not matched to a gene; V was cut back by 3 bases and J by 5 bases. The V gene's germline CDR1 is MDHEN and CDR2 SYDVKM. The CDR3 runs 18 residues. The CDR3 spells CASSFPLLSGQGPHEQYF. CDR3 bases: TGTGCCAGCAGTTTCCCTCTCCTTTCGGGACAGGGTCCCCACGAGCAGTACTTC.

This clonotype was seen at least ten times. The chain has TRBV5-1 and TRBJ1-5; no reliable D call. Germline CDR1 and CDR2: SGHRS and YFSETQ. The CDR3 length is 15 residues. Trimming removed 4 bases at V and 5 bases at J, with 16 bases between. CDR3 amino acids: CASSLRSYRDQPQHF. The CDR3 coding sequence is TGCGCCAGCAGCCTTCGGTCATATAGAGATCAGCCCCAGCATTTT.

This clonotype was seen ten or more times. The chain carries TRBV25-1 and TRBJ2-7; no reliable D call. This CDR3 contains 13 residues. V lost 6 bases, J lost 6 bases, and 15 bases lay in between. The germline V gene encodes CDR1 MGHDK and CDR2 SYGVNS. CDR3 bases: TGTGCCAGCAGAGCCGGGCTCCGTCGCGAGCAGTACTTC. It codes for CASRAGLRREQYF.

This clonotype was recorded at least ten times. The chain recombines TRBV7-9 with TRBJ1-1; the match to TRBD1 covers 8 bases. The CDR3 spans 16 residues. V dropped 6 bases and J dropped 0; count of bases not matched to a gene: 9. The germline V gene encodes CDR1 SEHNR and CDR2 FQNEAQ (reference sequence). For the CDR3, the DNA is TGTGCCAGCAGGATGGGGACAGGTCTCATGAACACTGAAGCTTTCTTT. This encodes CASRMGTGLMNTEAFF.

This clonotype has ten or more counts. The gene calls are TRBV7-9 and TRBJ1-2; D might be TRBD1 (6 bases). Trimming pared 5 bases from V and 4 bases from J, leaving 14 bases between. Germline CDR1 is SEHNR and CDR2 is FQNEAQ (reference sequence). The CDR3 contains 14 residues. This chain's CDR3 is CASSTNRDIYGYTF. CDR3 in DNA: TGTGCCAGCAGCACAAACCGGGACATCTATGGCTACACCTTC. Looking up the rest from reference TRBV7-9 and TRBJ1-2 gives the full variable domain: DTGVSQNPRHKITKRGQNVTFRCDPISEHNRLYWYRQTLGQGPEFLTYFQNEAQLEKSRLLSDRFSAERPKGSFSTLEIQRTEQGDSAMYLCASSTNRDIYGYTFGSGTRLTVV.

The table lists this clonotype with many counts. The CDR3 DNA sequence: TGTGCCACTAAGGGACAGGGAAACACCGGGGAGCTGTTTTTT. It yields the protein CATKGQGNTGELFF. The V gene is TRBV12-3 or TRBV12-4, the J gene TRBJ2-2; 9 nucleotides line up with TRBD1. The CDR3 consists of 14 residues. The V gene end was trimmed by 10 bases and the J gene end by 2 bases; junction bases not matched to a gene: 5.

This clonotype occurred many times. The chain is built from TRBV20-1 and TRBJ1-6; D is unresolved. The germline V gene encodes CDR1 DFQATT and CDR2 SNEGSKA (reference sequence). The CDR3 is 13 residues long. V lost 1 base and J lost 5, with 6 bases in between. CDR3 amino acids: CSARVDHNSPLHF. The CDR3 coding sequence is TGCAGTGCTAGAGTTGACCATAATTCACCCCTCCACTTT.